The text below deals with one T cell receptor (beta chain). These data belong to a study of OX40 agonist ivuxolimab in advanced cancers. Study background: The study treated patients with ivuxolimab, an agonistic anti-OX40 (CD134) antibody.

TCRdb's copy holds only in-frame clones and misses some; the assay was immunoSEQ multiplex PCR. The sample yields 67,000 or so clones, about 86% seen once. Germline loops: CDR1 SGHNT, CDR2 YYREEE (reference sequence). The length of the CDR3 is 12 residues. Material: CD4+ or CD8+ T cells sorted from blood, obtained in a trial of the OX40 agonist ivuxolimab. This rearrangement joins TRBV5-4 to TRBJ2-5; D call uncertain. The J call is in doubt because the DNA end fits TRBJ2-7 better. This TCR derives from an adult with an advanced solid tumor such as melanoma, head and neck, liver or kidney cancer. In DNA, the CDR3 is TGTGCCAGCAGCCTGGAGTTAGACGAGCAGTACTTC. It encodes CASSLELDEQYF.